This T cell receptor (beta chain) was observed in a study of cytomegalovirus exposure and HLA in healthy donors. General study findings and limits: It was taken for granted in presence/absence analyses that sequencing depth across donors was roughly uniform.

About this clone: Its antigen is not identified.

The study ran its PCR with 60 Vbeta and 13 Jbeta primers. Libraries were prepared by immunoSEQ multiplex PCR; TCRdb keeps only in-frame clonotypes and omits some of them. The table records roughly 120,000 clones, about four fifths of them present only once. CDR3 length: 17 amino acids. J gave up 2 bases and V 5 bases, and 12 bases lay outside the gene matches. Per the germline V gene, CDR1 is MDHEN and CDR2 is SYDVKM. The genes are TRBV28 and TRBJ1-1; 9 bases fit TRBD1. Input material: PBMCs. The receptor's source is a man aged 25 to 40 in good health and CMV-seropositive. The CDR3 DNA is TGTGCCAGCAGTCCCTCCGTCGGGACAGGGACTAACACTGAAGCTTTCTTT. It yields the protein CASSPSVGTGTNTEAFF.